This T cell receptor (beta chain) stems from a study of identical twins. Study results and limitations: With abundant cord blood beta clonotypes, insertions were fewer; memory repertoires showed no such pattern. Researchers reported weaker excess twin sharing in beta out-of-frame sequences.

cDNA carried unique molecular identifiers, and a universal primer site was added by template switching. A single record per CDR3 protein comes from TCRdb applying MiXCR to the 5' RACE reads. The sample holds fewer than 500,000 distinct CDR3 sequences, around 15% seen once. The CDR3 contains 13 residues. V gave up 5 bases and J gave up 6 bases, with 11 bases separating them. This clonotype was recorded many times. Its target is not known. This same sample was also part of a study on yellow fever vaccine responses in identical twins.

This sequence originates from a young woman in good health. The chain has TRBV12-3 or TRBV12-4 and TRBJ2-1; D is unresolved. Sequencing was done on a sample of CD4+ T cells sorted from blood. This chain's CDR3 is CASSPTHSNEQFF. DNA of the CDR3: TGTGCCAGCAGTCCGACCCATAGCAATGAGCAGTTCTTC.